What follows describes a single T cell receptor beta chain. These data are taken from a study of T cell changes during pregnancy in multiple sclerosis. Germline V gives CDR1 SGHTA, CDR2 FQGNSA. Trimming cost V 5 bases and J 4 bases; bases outside gene matches: 5. The CDR3 length is 15 residues. TCRdb keeps only in-frame clones here, not all; method: immunoSEQ multiplex PCR. The sample has 55,000 to 80,000 clones, approximately 87% seen once. Sample: peripheral blood, taken after pregnancy. The clonotype originates from a female donor in good health, enrolled as a control in a pregnancy study. This sequence joins TRBV7-2 and TRBJ2-7, with TRBD2 identical over 13 bases. The DNA for the CDR3 is TGTGCCAGCAGCGCACTAGCGGGGGGGCCGTACGAGCAGTACTTC. It translates to CASSALAGGPYEQYF.